The 30 T cell receptor beta chains below all came from one sample that was sequenced in a study of cytomegalovirus exposure and HLA in healthy donors (dated by TCRdb to the late 2010s). To prepare the library, the immunoSEQ multiplex PCR assay was applied. The multiplex PCR relied on a mix of 60 forward primers for TCR Vbeta segments and 13 reverse primers for TCR Jbeta segments. The table comes from immuneACCESS by way of TCRdb, which keeps in-frame sequences with V and J called. Part of the clones is missing from these tables; in studies checked, under half for an unresolved V gene and the rest for unknown reasons. In all, the sample holds about 110,000 clones, and about four fifths of those were seen once. The leading ten clones occupy over 4% of the sample. Sequenced sample: PBMCs. The origin of the receptors is a man aged 30 to 45 in good health and CMV-seropositive.

The chain uses TRBV5-5 and TRBJ2-7; D may be TRBD2 (6 bases). Trimming took off 0 bases at V and 6 bases at J, with 10 bases between the two ends. CDR1 is SGHKS and CDR2 is YYEKEE in the germline V gene (reference sequence). The CDR3 totals 13 residues. This CDR3 reads CASSLAAGLEQYF. In nucleotides, the CDR3 is TGTGCCAGCAGCTTGGCGGCGGGGCTCGAGCAGTACTTC.

This clone was recorded only once. This sequence joins TRBV4-2 and TRBJ2-3; 14 nucleotides line up with TRBD2. After removal of 1 base from V and 3 bases from J, the junction contained 6 bases not matched to a gene. Germline loops: CDR1 LGHNA, CDR2 YNFKEQ. This CDR3 has 18 residues. The DNA for the CDR3 is TGTGCCAGCAGCCAAGGACTAGCGGGGGGGATTCGGACAGATACGCAGTATTTT. It translates to CASSQGLAGGIRTDTQYF.

V is TRBV6-5 and J is TRBJ2-7; 10 bases align to TRBD1. The junction had 0 bases not matched to a gene; V was cut back by 4 bases and J by 3 bases. This CDR3 is built from 13 residues. Germline V gene data show CDR1 as MNHEY and CDR2 as SVGAGI. The CDR3, as DNA: TGTGCCAGCAGTTGGACAGGGGGCTACGAGCAGTACTTC. Protein sequence: CASSWTGGYEQYF.

V and J are TRBV10-1 and TRBJ2-7; D gene uncertain. V lost 4 bases, J lost 0 bases, and 7 bases lay in between. Germline CDR1 and CDR2: WNHNN and SYGVQD (reference sequence). This CDR3 comprises 13 residues. The CDR3 bases are TGCGCCAGCAGTGGGCAACGCTCCTACGAGCAGTACTTC. It translates to CASSGQRSYEQYF.

The chain has TRBV29-1 and TRBJ2-7; 7 bases line up with TRBD1. The CDR3 contains 12 residues. Trimming took 5 bases from V and 6 from J; bases not matched to a gene: 7. Germline-derived CDR1 and CDR2 are SQVTM and ANQGSEA. For the CDR3, the DNA is TGCAGCGTTAGGCAGGGGGACGGCGAGCAGTACTTC. This sequence encodes CSVRQGDGEQYF.

V usage is TRBV29-1 and J usage is TRBJ1-1; D unclear. The ends were cut back, 8 bases at V and 1 base at J, with 11 bases in the middle. The CDR3 has 12 amino acids. Germline CDR1 SQVTM, CDR2 ANQGSEA. The CDR3 DNA reads TGCAGCCTTGCTCGGGGGAACACTGAAGCTTTCTTT. As protein: CSLARGNTEAFF. Variable domain in full (rest from reference TRBV29-1 and TRBJ1-1): SAVISQKPSRDICQRGTSLTIQCQVDSQVTMMFWYRQQPGQSLTLIATANQGSEATYESGFVIDKFPISRPNLTFSTLTVSNMSPEDSSIYLCSLARGNTEAFFGQGTRLTVV.

The rearrangement joins TRBV6-5 to TRBJ2-5; weak D call: TRBD1 (7 bases). The J call may be faulty, since TRBJ2-7 better matches the DNA end. The germline CDR1 and CDR2 sequences are MNHEY and SVGAGI. The CDR3 loop spans 14 amino acids. CDR3 in DNA: TGTGCCAGCAGTTACGGAGGGGGCGTCTACGAGCAGTACTTC. Protein: CASSYGGGVYEQYF.

A few counts support this clone. V usage is TRBV28 and J usage is TRBJ1-1; a weak D match, TRBD1 (6 bases). Trimming stripped 8 bases from V and 0 bases from J, with 16 bases between. The CDR3 length is 15 residues. Germline V gene sequence: CDR1 MDHEN, CDR2 SYDVKM. The CDR3 nucleotides read TGTGCCAGCGTCACGTGGGGGCGACTGAACACTGAAGCTTTCTTT. It is translated as CASVTWGRLNTEAFF.

J is TRBJ2-3 and V is TRBV18, with unresolved D. The CDR3 has 13 residues. CDR1 is KGHSH, CDR2 LQKENI, per germline. Trimming left V 2 bases short and J 3 bases short, with 6 bases between. CDR3 residues: CASSPDGTDTQYF. The DNA of the CDR3 is TGTGCCAGCTCACCAGACGGGACAGATACGCAGTATTTT.

This clone was observed a handful of times. The V gene is TRBV6-6, the J gene TRBJ1-1, with no clear D. Germline V gene sequence: CDR1 MNHNY, CDR2 SVGAGI (reference sequence). Trimming stripped 0 bases from V and 7 bases from J, with 12 bases between. The CDR3 loop spans 14 amino acids. CDR3 nucleotide sequence: TGTGCCAGCAGTTACTCGCAATCCGAGTATGAAGCTTTCTTT. It specifies CASSYSQSEYEAFF.

V usage is TRBV7-9 and J usage is TRBJ2-1; TRBD1 matches 8 bases. CDR1 and CDR2 from the germline V gene are SEHNR and FQNEAQ (reference sequence). There are 17 residues in the CDR3. With V trimmed by 1 base and J by 5 bases, 10 bases remained unmatched. This chain's CDR3 is CASSLGNRDRRDNEQFF. CDR3 coding DNA: TGTGCCAGCAGCTTAGGGAACCGGGACAGGAGAGACAATGAGCAGTTCTTC.

This clone was seen a few times. In DNA form, the CDR3 reads TGTGCCAGCAGTTACTCGGCCTCTCAGCCCCAGCATTTT. Translated: CASSYSASQPQHF. J is TRBJ1-5 and V is TRBV6-6; D not certain. CDR1 MNHNY and CDR2 SVGAGI come from the germline V gene (reference sequence). The CDR3 extends over 13 amino acids. V lost 0 bases and J lost 6, with 6 bases in between.

The chain carries TRBV6-5 and TRBJ2-7; 8 bases map to TRBD1. The V segment lost 6 bases and the J segment 3 bases; nucleotides outside the gene matches: 7. CDR3 length equals 14 residues. Germline values: CDR1 MNHEY, CDR2 SVGAGI. CDR3 sequence: CASRTETGVYEQYF. In DNA, the CDR3 is TGTGCCAGCAGAACCGAGACAGGGGTCTACGAGCAGTACTTC.

This chain joins TRBV2 and TRBJ2-5; TRBD1 aligns across 8 bases. CDR1 is SNHLY and CDR2 is FYNNEI in the germline V gene. V shed 3 bases, J shed 4 bases, and the junction held 7 bases outside the gene matches. This CDR3 is built from 15 residues. The CDR3, as DNA: TGTGCCAGCAGTGACCCAGGGGGCGCGGGAGAGACCCAGTACTTC. This codes for CASSDPGGAGETQYF.

The chain combines TRBV6-5 with TRBJ2-3; maybe TRBD2 (6 bases). Deletions cut 2 bases from V and 6 bases from J, with 15 bases between. CDR1 is MNHEY, CDR2 SVGAGI, per germline. This CDR3 region has 15 residues. The CDR3 loop reads CASSYGGDLLDTQYF. The CDR3 coding sequence is TGTGCCAGCAGTTACGGCGGGGACCTTCTGGATACGCAGTATTTT.

Only a few counts were recorded for this clone. The chain has TRBV10-3 and TRBJ2-7; D unclear. This CDR3 has 14 residues. Trimming cost V 5 bases and J 5 bases, with 16 bases left between them. CDR1 is ENHRY and CDR2 is SYGVKD in the germline V gene. The CDR3 protein is CAISLGLGENEQYF. The CDR3 DNA sequence: TGTGCCATCAGTCTCGGGTTAGGCGAGAACGAGCAGTACTTC.

The chain couples TRBV25-1 to TRBJ1-1, with a tentative D call TRBD1 (6 bases). Trimming took 4 bases from V and 1 from J, leaving 10 bases between them. Germline V gene sequence: CDR1 MGHDK, CDR2 SYGVNS. This CDR3 contains 14 residues. CDR3 region: CASSAGHPNTEAFF. DNA for the CDR3: TGTGCCAGCAGTGCGGGACACCCGAACACTGAAGCTTTCTTT.

In the case of this clone: Mismatch with germline at one junction end may stem from a read error. The V and J genes are TRBV6-5 and TRBJ1-2; no definite D call. This CDR3 has 14 amino acids. CDR1 and CDR2 from the germline V gene are MNHEY and SVGAGI. The CDR3 DNA is TGTGCCAGCAGTTACGCCTTTGGTAACTATGGCTACCCCTTC. Protein: CASSYAFGNYGYPF.

The chain has TRBV4-2 and TRBJ1-1; D may be TRBD1 (6 bases). V lost 0 bases, J lost 9 bases, and 20 bases lay in between. The CDR3 extends over 16 amino acids. Looked up from germline, CDR1 is LGHNA and CDR2 is YNFKEQ. CDR3 in amino acids: CASSQDLGGAGGQAFF. The DNA of the CDR3 is TGTGCCAGCAGCCAAGATCTTGGGGGCGCGGGAGGGCAAGCTTTCTTT.

The gene calls are TRBV6-6 and TRBJ2-1, with D possibly TRBD1 on 5 matching bases. With 1 base removed from V and 6 bases from J, the gap between germline ends came to 7 bases. Per the germline V gene, CDR1 is MNHNY and CDR2 is SVGAGI (reference sequence). There are 13 residues in the CDR3. The CDR3 region has the DNA TGTGCCAGCAGTTACTTTAGGGGCAATGAGCAGTTCTTC. It yields the protein CASSYFRGNEQFF.

This clone was observed a handful of times. The chain recombines TRBV5-1 with TRBJ1-1; D uncertain. V lost 2 bases and J lost 7, with 12 bases in between. The V gene's germline CDR1 is SGHRS and CDR2 YFSETQ. This CDR3 is built from 13 residues. The DNA for the CDR3 is TGCGCCAGCAGCTTTCCGGGTAAAGGTGAAGCTTTCTTT. It is translated as CASSFPGKGEAFF.

The chain joins TRBV7-8 to TRBJ2-3, with 8 bases that match TRBD1. The V and J ends lost 0 bases and 6 bases, in that order; junction bases with no gene match: 5. CDR1 is SGHVS, CDR2 FQNEAQ, per germline. The CDR3 runs to 15 residues. As DNA, the CDR3 is TGTGCCAGCAGCTTAGCTTGGCAGGGGGCTGATACGCAGTATTTT. The encoded protein is CASSLAWQGADTQYF.

The chain employs TRBV5-1 and TRBJ1-1; TRBD1 agrees at 7 bases. The length of the CDR3 is 14 residues. Germline trimming cut 4 bases from V and 4 bases from J; bases unmatched to any gene: 7. Per the germline V gene, CDR1 is SGHRS and CDR2 is YFSETQ. The CDR3 coding sequence is TGCGCCAGCAGCCTGACAGGGCGCGGCACTGAAGCTTTCTTT. Residues: CASSLTGRGTEAFF. The variable domain in full, with the rest retrieved from reference TRBV5-1 and TRBJ1-1, is KAGVTQTPRYLIKTRGQQVTLSCSPISGHRSVSWYQQTPGQGLQFLFEYFSETQRNKGNFPGRFSGRQFSNSRSEMNVSTLELGDSALYLCASSLTGRGTEAFFGQGTRLTVV.

The chain combines TRBV29-1 with TRBJ2-7; a weak D match, TRBD2 (5 bases). V lost 2 bases and J 7 bases, leaving 15 bases between the germline ends. This CDR3 is built from 13 residues. CDR1 is SQVTM and CDR2 is ANQGSEA in the germline V gene. CDR3 amino acids: CSVETRPRGEQYF. CDR3 bases: TGCAGCGTTGAAACCAGGCCCCGGGGAGAGCAGTACTTC.

The V call is TRBV6-5, the J call TRBJ1-5; tentatively, D is TRBD1 (6 bases). Germline V gene data show CDR1 as MNHEY and CDR2 as SVGAGI. The CDR3 extends over 14 amino acids. V shed 4 bases and J shed 4 bases, with 11 bases lying between them. The CDR3 sequence is CASSFGQKNQPQHF. Written as DNA, the CDR3 is TGTGCCAGCAGTTTCGGACAGAAAAATCAGCCCCAGCATTTT.

The CDR3 here is CASSYPPLSYF. The DNA for the CDR3 is TGTGCCAGCAGTTACCCCCCCCTTTCGTACTTC. The chain combines TRBV6-5 with TRBJ2-5; no reliable D call. Looked up from germline, CDR1 is MNHEY and CDR2 is SVGAGI. The germline V and J ends were trimmed by 2 bases and 13 bases, with 11 bases remaining between them. The CDR3 has 11 residues.

The chain employs TRBV30 and TRBJ1-1, with a weak D call TRBD1 (6 bases). The V gene lost 7 bases and the J gene lost 1 base, with 7 bases spanning the gap. The CDR3 totals 11 residues. The germline V gene encodes CDR1 GTSNPN and CDR2 SVGIG (reference sequence). In nucleotides, the CDR3 is TGTGCCTCGGGACAGAACACTGAAGCTTTCTTT. Its protein is CASGQNTEAFF.

In its sample, this clone was seen a few times. The chain is built from TRBV4-2 and TRBJ1-2; D perhaps matches TRBD1 (5 bases). Trimming left V 0 bases short and J 4 bases short, with 9 bases between. The CDR3 has 14 residues. Germline loops: CDR1 LGHNA, CDR2 YNFKEQ. The CDR3 sequence: CASSQDRTSYGYTF. CDR3 coding DNA: TGTGCCAGCAGCCAAGATCGGACAAGCTATGGCTACACCTTC.

V and J are TRBV25-1 and TRBJ2-1, with 9 bases aligning to TRBD1. CDR1 is MGHDK, CDR2 SYGVNS, per germline. Trimming removed 5 bases from V and 7 bases from J; junction bases left unmatched: 6. The length of the CDR3 is 14 residues. Here the CDR3 reads CASSSGQGRNEQFF. The CDR3 bases are TGTGCCAGCAGTTCGGGACAGGGTAGGAATGAGCAGTTCTTC.

This chain links TRBV18 with TRBJ2-7, with 10 nucleotides matching TRBD2. Germline CDR1 is KGHSH and CDR2 is LQKENI. J gave up 0 bases and V 5 bases, and 1 base lay outside the gene matches. The CDR3 has 14 residues. The CDR3 loop reads CASSGTSDSYEQYF. In nucleotides, the CDR3 is TGTGCCAGCTCAGGGACTAGCGACTCCTACGAGCAGTACTTC.